The clone carrying this TCR beta chain was detected only a few times. What it binds is unknown. The CDR3 spans 14 residues. Germline V gene sequence: CDR1 SGHRS, CDR2 YFSETQ. Trimming took 1 base from V and 5 from J, leaving 10 bases between them. This sample was taken from a study of T-cell memory formation after mild COVID-19. Overall study context: TCR clusters mostly belonged to single donors. General observations from the study: Clones that shrank (day 15 to 85) were balanced CD4/CD8, whereas later expanders leaned CD4+. Cross-reactive memory appears to have joined, as suggested by some responding clones showing up in pre-infection memory.

5'RACE primed at constant segments yielded TCR alpha and TCR beta cDNA libraries bearing sample barcodes and UMIs. Using its own MiXCR run on the 5' RACE reads, TCRdb lists one record per CDR3 protein. The data show 350,000 to 400,000 distinct CDR3 sequences, around 15% seen once. Specimen: PBMCs or a T cell subset sorted from them (not recorded which). The receptor comes from a man aged 18 to 30 who had mild COVID-19 (a few samples of this study predate the infection). Cell type and time point are not known. V usage is TRBV5-1 and J usage is TRBJ2-1; D might be TRBD1 (6 bases). CDR3 region: CASSLRTDNNEQFF. The CDR3 nucleotides are TGCGCCAGCAGCTTGAGGACAGACAACAATGAGCAGTTCTTC.